The sequence of this T cell receptor beta chain was determined in a study of T cells in Graves' hyperthyroidism and ophthalmopathy. Across the whole study: Before treatment of any kind, peripheral blood was taken at initial diagnosis. The study's findings and limits: The blood repertoire included most of the expanded thyroid clonotypes above 0.001.

Amplification of TCR beta CDR3 regions was performed using RNA transcripts as template. Carried out on the TCR CDR3, a first-round RT-PCR used the HTBI primer set. TCRdb re-derived calls from the multiplex PCR reads in MiXCR, one entry per CDR3 protein. Altogether some 510,000 distinct CDR3 sequences are present, less than 25% being singletons, with the ten largest covering 26%. The germline gives CDR1 LNHDA, CDR2 SQIVND (reference sequence). The CDR3 covers 14 residues. V gave up 3 bases and J gave up 7 bases; unmatched junction bases: 5. This clonotype was detected many times. Its antigen is not identified.

The sequencing input was blood. The receptor's source is a man between 18 and 29 years old with Graves' hyperthyroidism. The genes are TRBV19 and TRBJ1-1, with TRBD1 identical over 10 bases. CDR3 loop: CASSMDRGRSEAFF. The CDR3 nucleotides are TGTGCCAGTAGTATGGACAGGGGGAGGAGTGAAGCTTTCTTT.